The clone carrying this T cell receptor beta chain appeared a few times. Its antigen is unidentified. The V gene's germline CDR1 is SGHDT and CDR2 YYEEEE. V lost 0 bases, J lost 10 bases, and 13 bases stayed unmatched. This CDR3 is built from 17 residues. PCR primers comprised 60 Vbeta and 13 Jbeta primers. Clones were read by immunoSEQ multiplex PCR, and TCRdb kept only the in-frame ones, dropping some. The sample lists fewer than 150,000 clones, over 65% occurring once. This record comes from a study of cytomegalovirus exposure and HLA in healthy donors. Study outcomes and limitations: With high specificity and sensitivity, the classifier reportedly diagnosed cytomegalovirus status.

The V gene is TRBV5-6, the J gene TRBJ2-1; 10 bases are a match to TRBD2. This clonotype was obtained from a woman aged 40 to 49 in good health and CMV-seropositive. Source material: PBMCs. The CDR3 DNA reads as TGTGCCAGCAGCTTGGACGGTCTAGCGGGAGCGCCCTGGGAGCAGTTCTTC. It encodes CASSLDGLAGAPWEQFF.